This T cell receptor (beta chain) originates from a study of regulatory T cells in long-lasting Graves disease. This CDR3 comprises 16 residues. Germline CDR1 and CDR2: DFQATT and SNEGSKA (reference sequence). V was clipped by 3 bases and J by 7 bases; unmatched bases: 10. In building TCR beta libraries, iRepertoire HTBI primers were used together with Arm-PCR of CDR3 regions. Each CDR3 protein is one row after TCRdb ran MiXCR on the multiplex PCR reads. The sample lists about 420,000 distinct CDR3 sequences; 15% to 20% were seen once. The time point denotes: newly diagnosed GD, antithyroid drugs for less than 3 months. From PBMCs, RNA was extracted and then used to make the TCR library. This clonotype was picked up many times. Another study also made use of these data, one on T cells in Graves' hyperthyroidism and ophthalmopathy.

Source: peripheral blood mononuclear cells (PBMCs), taken at new diagnosis, from a patient treated with antithyroid drugs. The receptor comes from a young woman with Graves disease. V and J are TRBV20-1 and TRBJ2-1; 12 nucleotides align to TRBD2. DNA for the CDR3: TGCAGTGCTAGGGCCGTTCCGGGACTAGCGGGTAATGAGCAGTTCTTC. Amino acids: CSARAVPGLAGNEQFF.